This T cell receptor (beta chain) appears in the sequencing data of a study of CD8+ T cells in alopecia areata. Findings of the study overall: Relative to normal scalp, lesional scalp, especially alopecia totalis/universalis, showed higher clonality.

Punch biopsies of lesional scalp, plus peripheral blood, were taken from alopecia areata patients. On this clone: Antigen specificity is unknown. The same CDR3 also results from other DNA sequences found in this sample.

RNA extraction was followed by reverse transcription into cDNA, which acted as the sequencing template. Clones were read by immunoSEQ multiplex PCR, and TCRdb kept only the in-frame ones, dropping some. The sample lists about 140,000 clones; 51% were seen once. Per germline, CDR1 SQVTM and CDR2 ANQGSEA. The CDR3 sequence is 12 residues long. V lost 0 bases, J lost 3 bases, and 6 bases lay in between. Sample: CD4+ T cells sorted from blood, taken at week 0. This TCR came from a human donor with alopecia areata. The chain recombines TRBV29-1 with TRBJ2-7; no clear D. The CDR3 loop reads CSVEDRGYEQYF. In DNA, the CDR3 is TGCAGCGTTGAAGATCGTGGCTACGAGCAGTACTTC.